The rows below give T cell receptor beta chains drawn from one sample of a study of CD8+ T cells in alopecia areata. Profiled with immunoSEQ multiplex PCR; TCRdb holds only in-frame clones, not every one. The table lists around 97,000 clones, approximately 58% of them singletons, with more than 8% in the top ten. The source material was CD4+ T cells sorted from blood. All receptors come from a human donor in good health. Each CDR3 is given with its conserved first and last residue. Each record gives: V gene, clone size, D gene, J gene, CDR3 DNA, CDR3 protein. A D gene is named only where the DNA matches it firmly. A row's size may be missing; if present it is once, few, many or a size class.

>TRBV2|-|-|TRBJ2-5
TGTGCCAGCAGTCCGGACAGTCAAGAGACCCAGTACTTC
CASSPDSQETQYF
>TRBV10-3|few|-|TRBJ2-7
TGTGCCATCAGTGGGACGCAGGGCCCCTACGAGCAGTACTTC
CAISGTQGPYEQYF
>TRBV5-6|-|TRBD2|TRBJ2-1
TGTGCCAGCAGCCAGGCAGGCCGGGGGGGCCGGGTAGATGAGCAGTTCTTC
CASSQAGRGGRVDEQFF
>TRBV5-6|-|TRBD2|TRBJ2-1
TGTGCCAGCAGCCCCGGGGTAGCGGGGCATTATGAGCAGTTCTTC
CASSPGVAGHYEQFF
>TRBV19|-|-|TRBJ2-7
TGTGCCAGTAGTATGTCTCCAGCATCCTACGAGCAGTACTTC
CASSMSPASYEQYF
>TRBV18|-|TRBD1|TRBJ2-7
TGTGCCAGCTCACCTCGACAGGGGGTCTACGAGCAGTACTTC
CASSPRQGVYEQYF
>TRBV7-2|-|-|TRBJ2-3
TGTGCCAGCAGCTTAAGCTCGCTCCGGGTGTCAGATACGCAGTATTTT
CASSLSSLRVSDTQYF
>TRBV4-2|-|TRBD2|TRBJ2-3
TGTGCCAGCAGCCCACTAGCGGGGAGAAGCACAGATACGCAGTATTTT
CASSPLAGRSTDTQYF
>TRBV7-8|once|-|TRBJ1-6
TGTGCCAGCAGCCCCCAGAGGCAGTTTGATAATTCACCCCTCCACTTT
CASSPQRQFDNSPLHF
>TRBV5-1|-|-|TRBJ2-3
TGCGCCAGCAGTTATGCAGGTTCCGGAGATACGCAGTATTTT
CASSYAGSGDTQYF
>TRBV5-6|-|TRBD2|TRBJ2-7
TGTGCCAGCAGCTTGGGACTAGCGGGGGGCGAGCAGTACTTC
CASSLGLAGGEQYF
>TRBV29-1|few|-|TRBJ2-1
TGCAGCGCCATTGCCCATATGGGGGCAAATGAGCAGTTCTTC
CSAIAHMGANEQFF
>TRBV7-6|-|-|TRBJ1-5
TGTGCCAGCAGCTTGGAAGCGGGTCACAATCAGCCCCAGCATTTT
CASSLEAGHNQPQHF
>TRBV7-8|few|TRBD1|TRBJ1-2
TGTGCCAGCAGCGCTCGGGACAGAGTATATGGCTACACCTTC
CASSARDRVYGYTF
>TRBV4-2|-|TRBD2|TRBJ2-7
TGTGCCAGCAGCCAAGTGAGAAAGGGACTAGCGGGGGTGCAGTACTTC
CASSQVRKGLAGVQYF
>TRBV29-1|once|-|TRBJ1-1
TGCAGCGTTGTAGACTTTGAAGCTTTCTTT
CSVVDFEAFF
>TRBV29-1|-|TRBD2|TRBJ2-1
TGCAGCGTCAGCCTAGGGACTAGAGTGGGTAATGAGCAGTTCTTC
CSVSLGTRVGNEQFF
>TRBV7-9|many|-|TRBJ2-3
TGTGCCAGCAGCTTAGGGGCTACCCGGAGGGCGCAGTATTTT
CASSLGATRRAQYF
>TRBV7-9|few|-|TRBJ1-2
TGTGCCAGCAGCCCCCGGAGTGGCTACACCTTC
CASSPRSGYTF